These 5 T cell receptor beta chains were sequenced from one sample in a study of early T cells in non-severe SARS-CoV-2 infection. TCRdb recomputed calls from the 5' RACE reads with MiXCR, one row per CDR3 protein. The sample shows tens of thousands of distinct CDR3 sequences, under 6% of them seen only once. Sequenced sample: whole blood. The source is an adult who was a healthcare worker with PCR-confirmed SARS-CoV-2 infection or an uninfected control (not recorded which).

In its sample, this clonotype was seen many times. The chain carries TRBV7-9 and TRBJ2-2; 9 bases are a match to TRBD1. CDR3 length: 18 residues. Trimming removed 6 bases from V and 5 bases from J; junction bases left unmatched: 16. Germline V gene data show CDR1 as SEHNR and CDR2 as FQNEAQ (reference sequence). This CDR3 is CASRPPGQGPSRTGELFF. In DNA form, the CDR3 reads TGTGCCAGCAGGCCCCCGGGACAGGGCCCTTCGAGGACCGGGGAGCTGTTTTTT. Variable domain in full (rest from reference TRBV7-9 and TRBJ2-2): DTGVSQNPRHKITKRGQNVTFRCDPISEHNRLYWYRQTLGQGPEFLTYFQNEAQLEKSRLLSDRFSAERPKGSFSTLEIQRTEQGDSAMYLCASRPPGQGPSRTGELFFGEGSRLTVL.

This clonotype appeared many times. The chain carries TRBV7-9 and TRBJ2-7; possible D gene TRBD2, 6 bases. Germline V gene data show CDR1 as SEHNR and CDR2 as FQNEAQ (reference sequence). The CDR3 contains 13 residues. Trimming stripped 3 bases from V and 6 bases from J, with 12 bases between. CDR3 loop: CASSFSGPAEQYF. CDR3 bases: TGTGCCAGCAGCTTTAGCGGCCCCGCCGAGCAGTACTTC.

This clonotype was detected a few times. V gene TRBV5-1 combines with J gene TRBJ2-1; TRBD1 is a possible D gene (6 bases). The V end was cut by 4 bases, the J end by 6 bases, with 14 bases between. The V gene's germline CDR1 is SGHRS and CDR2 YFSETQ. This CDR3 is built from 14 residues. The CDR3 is CASSTKGQFNEQFF. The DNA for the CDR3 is TGCGCCAGCAGCACCAAAGGACAGTTCAATGAGCAGTTCTTC.

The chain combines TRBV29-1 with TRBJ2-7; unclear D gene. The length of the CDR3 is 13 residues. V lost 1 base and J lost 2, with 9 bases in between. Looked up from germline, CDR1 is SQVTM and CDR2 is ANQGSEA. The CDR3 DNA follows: TGCAGCGTTGAAGGTTTCCTTCCCTACGAGCAGTACTTC. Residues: CSVEGFLPYEQYF.

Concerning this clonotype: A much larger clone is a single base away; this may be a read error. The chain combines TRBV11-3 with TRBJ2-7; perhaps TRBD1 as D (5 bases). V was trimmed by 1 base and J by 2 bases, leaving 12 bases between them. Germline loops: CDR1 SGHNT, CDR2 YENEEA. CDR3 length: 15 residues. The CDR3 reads CASSLAMDKAYEQYF. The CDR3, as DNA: TGTGCCAGCAGCTTAGCCATGGACAAGGCCTACGAGCAGTACTTC.